This entry describes one T cell receptor (beta chain). Its specificity is unknown. One junction end does not reproduce the germline sequence, and a read error may be involved. The sample belongs to a study of post-analysis software for immune sequencing data. CDR3 length: 17 amino acids. Notes on the study in general: There were five or six TRBV segments more frequent in patients than controls, and TRBV5-6, TRBV5-1 and TRBV20-1 were among them.

Presence of unique molecular identifiers characterized the TCR beta cDNA libraries. Input of about 0.9 to 10 million T cells yielded 500,000 to 550,000 cDNA molecules. Using its own MiXCR run on the PCR reads, TCRdb lists one record per CDR3 protein. Of 550,000 to 700,000 distinct CDR3 sequences listed, roughly 45% are singletons. The genes are TRBV12-3 or TRBV12-4 and TRBJ2-3; D is uncertain. This clonotype was obtained from a girl under 18 with multiple sclerosis. The sample was blood. In nucleotides, the CDR3 is TGTGCCAGCAGACACCGAGGATTGGGAAGATTCACAGATAAGCAGTATTTT. This translates into CASRHRGLGRFTDKQYF.